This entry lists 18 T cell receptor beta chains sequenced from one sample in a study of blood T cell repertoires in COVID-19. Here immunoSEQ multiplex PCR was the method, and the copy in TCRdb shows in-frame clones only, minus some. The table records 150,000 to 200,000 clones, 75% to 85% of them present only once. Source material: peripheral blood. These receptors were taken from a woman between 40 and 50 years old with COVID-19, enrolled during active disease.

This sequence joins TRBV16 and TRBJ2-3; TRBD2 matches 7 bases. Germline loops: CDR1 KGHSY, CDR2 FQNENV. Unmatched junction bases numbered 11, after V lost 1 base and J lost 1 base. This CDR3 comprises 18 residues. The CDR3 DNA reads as TGTGCCAGCAGCCAATTAGGTCTAGCGGATTATCGCACAGATACGCAGTATTTT. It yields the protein CASSQLGLADYRTDTQYF.

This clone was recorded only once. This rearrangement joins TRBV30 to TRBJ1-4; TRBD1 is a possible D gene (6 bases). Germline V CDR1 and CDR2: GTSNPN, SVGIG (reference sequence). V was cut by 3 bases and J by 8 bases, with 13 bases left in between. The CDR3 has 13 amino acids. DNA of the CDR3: TGTGCCTGGAGCCTGACAGGCGGCGAAAAACTGTTTTTT. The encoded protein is CAWSLTGGEKLFF.

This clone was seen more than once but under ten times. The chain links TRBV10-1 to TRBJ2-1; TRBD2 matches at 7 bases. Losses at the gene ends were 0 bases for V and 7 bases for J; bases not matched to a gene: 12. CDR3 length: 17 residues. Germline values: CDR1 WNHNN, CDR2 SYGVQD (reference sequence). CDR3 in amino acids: CASSESVWRSGRNEQFF. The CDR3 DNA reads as TGCGCCAGCAGTGAGTCAGTTTGGCGGTCCGGGAGGAATGAGCAGTTCTTC.

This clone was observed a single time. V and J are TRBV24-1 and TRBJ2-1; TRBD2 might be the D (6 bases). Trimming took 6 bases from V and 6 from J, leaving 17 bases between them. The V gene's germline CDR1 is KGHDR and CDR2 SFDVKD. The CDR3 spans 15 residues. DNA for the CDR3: TGTGCCACCAGTAAGGCGGGGCACGAAGGCAATGAGCAGTTCTTC. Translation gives CATSKAGHEGNEQFF.

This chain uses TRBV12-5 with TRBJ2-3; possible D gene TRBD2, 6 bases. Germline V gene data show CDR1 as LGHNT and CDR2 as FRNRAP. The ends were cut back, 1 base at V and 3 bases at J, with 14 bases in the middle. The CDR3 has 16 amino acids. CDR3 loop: CASGLGTGTSTDTQYF. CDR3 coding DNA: TGTGCTAGTGGTTTGGGGACCGGGACTTCGACAGATACGCAGTATTTT.

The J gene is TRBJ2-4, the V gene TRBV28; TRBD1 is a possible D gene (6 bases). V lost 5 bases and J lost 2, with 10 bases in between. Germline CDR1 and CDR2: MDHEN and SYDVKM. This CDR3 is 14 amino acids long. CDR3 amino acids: CASSQQGSKNIQYF. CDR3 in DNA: TGTGCCAGCAGTCAACAGGGATCCAAAAACATTCAGTACTTC.

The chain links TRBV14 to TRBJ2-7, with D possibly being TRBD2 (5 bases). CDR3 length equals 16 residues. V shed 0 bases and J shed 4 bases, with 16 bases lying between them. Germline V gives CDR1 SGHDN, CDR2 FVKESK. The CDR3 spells CASSQELAFLPYEQYF. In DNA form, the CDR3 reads TGTGCCAGCAGCCAAGAATTAGCGTTCCTACCATACGAGCAGTACTTC.

CDR3 DNA sequence: TGCGCCAGCAGCATCTCCGGGACTAGCGGGGGAAGCTCCTACAATGAGCAGTTCTTC. Protein sequence: CASSISGTSGGSSYNEQFF. The chain combines TRBV4-1 with TRBJ2-1, with 14 bases lining up with TRBD2. The J segment lost 0 bases and the V segment lost 5 bases, leaving 9 bases of the junction unmatched. Germline CDR1 MGHRA, CDR2 YSYEKL. The CDR3 totals 19 residues.

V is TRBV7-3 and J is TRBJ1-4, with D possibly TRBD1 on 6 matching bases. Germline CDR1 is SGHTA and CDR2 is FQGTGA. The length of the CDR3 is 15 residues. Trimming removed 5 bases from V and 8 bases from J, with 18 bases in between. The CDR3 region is CASSASGSRGEKLFF. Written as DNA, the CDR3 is TGTGCCAGCAGCGCCTCCGGGTCCAGGGGAGAAAAACTGTTTTTT.

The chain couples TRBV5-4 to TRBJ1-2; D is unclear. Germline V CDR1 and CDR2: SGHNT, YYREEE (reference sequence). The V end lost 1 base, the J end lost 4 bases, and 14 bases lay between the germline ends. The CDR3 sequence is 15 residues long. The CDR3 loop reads CASSLISGSLYGYTF. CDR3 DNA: TGTGCCAGCAGCTTGATTTCCGGGTCTCTCTATGGCTACACCTTC.

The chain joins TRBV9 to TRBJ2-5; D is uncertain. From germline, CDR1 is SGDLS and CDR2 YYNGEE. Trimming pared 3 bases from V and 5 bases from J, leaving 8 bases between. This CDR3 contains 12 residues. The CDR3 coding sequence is TGTGCCAGCAGCGCAGGATTTGAGACCCAGTACTTC. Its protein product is CASSAGFETQYF. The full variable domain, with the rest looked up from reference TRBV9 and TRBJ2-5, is DSGVTQTPKHLITATGQRVTLRCSPRSGDLSVYWYQQSLDQGLQFLIQYYNGEERAKGNILERFSAQQFPDLHSELNLSSLELGDSALYFCASSAGFETQYFGPGTRLLVL.

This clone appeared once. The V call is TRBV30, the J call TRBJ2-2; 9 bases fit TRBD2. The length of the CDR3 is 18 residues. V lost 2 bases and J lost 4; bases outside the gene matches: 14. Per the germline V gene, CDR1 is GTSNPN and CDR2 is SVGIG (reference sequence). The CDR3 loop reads CAWSMYRGGRGSTGELFF. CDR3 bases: TGTGCCTGGAGTATGTACCGAGGCGGGAGGGGGAGCACCGGGGAGCTGTTTTTT.

In nucleotides, the CDR3 is TGTGCCAGTAGTATCGCCGCGGCGGGCTACAATGAGCAGTTCTTC. Its protein product is CASSIAAAGYNEQFF. V and J are TRBV19 and TRBJ2-1; a possible D gene is TRBD2 (5 bases). Looked up from germline, CDR1 is LNHDA and CDR2 is SQIVND (reference sequence). CDR3 length: 15 amino acids. Trimming removed 3 bases at V and 3 bases at J, with 12 bases between.

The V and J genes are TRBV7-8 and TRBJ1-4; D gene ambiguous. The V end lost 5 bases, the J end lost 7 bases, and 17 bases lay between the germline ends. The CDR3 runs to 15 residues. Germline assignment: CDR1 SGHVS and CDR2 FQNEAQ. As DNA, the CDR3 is TGTGCCAGCAGCCCCATAAGTGCGTGGGCTGAAAAACTGTTTTTT. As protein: CASSPISAWAEKLFF. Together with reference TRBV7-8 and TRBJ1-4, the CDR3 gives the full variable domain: GAGVSQSPRYKVAKRGQDVALRCDPISGHVSLFWYQQALGQGPEFLTYFQNEAQLDKSGLPSDRFFAERPEGSVSTLKIQRTQQEDSAVYLCASSPISAWAEKLFFGSGTQLSVL.

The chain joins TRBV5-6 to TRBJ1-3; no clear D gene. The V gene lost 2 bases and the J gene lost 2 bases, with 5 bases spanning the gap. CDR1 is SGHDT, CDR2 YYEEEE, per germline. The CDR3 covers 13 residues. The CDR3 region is CASSFEPGNTIYF. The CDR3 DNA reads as TGTGCCAGCAGCTTCGAGCCTGGAAACACCATATATTTT.

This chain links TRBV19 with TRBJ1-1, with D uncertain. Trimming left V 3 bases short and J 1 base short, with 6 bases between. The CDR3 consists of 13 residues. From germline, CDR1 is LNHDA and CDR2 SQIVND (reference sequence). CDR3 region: CASSMGQNTEAFF. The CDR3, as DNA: TGTGCCAGTAGTATGGGCCAGAACACTGAAGCTTTCTTT. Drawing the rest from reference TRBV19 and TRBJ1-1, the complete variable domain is DGGITQSPKYLFRKEGQNVTLSCEQNLNHDAMYWYRQDPGQGLRLIYYSQIVNDFQKGDIAEGYSVSREKKESFPLTVTSAQKNPTAFYLCASSMGQNTEAFFGQGTRLTVV.

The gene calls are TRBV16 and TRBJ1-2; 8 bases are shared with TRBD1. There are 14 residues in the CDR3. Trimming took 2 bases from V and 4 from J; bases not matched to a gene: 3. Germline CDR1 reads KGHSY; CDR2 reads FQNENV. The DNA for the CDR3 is TGTGCCAGCAGCCAACCGGGACAGGCCTATGGCTACACCTTC. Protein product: CASSQPGQAYGYTF.

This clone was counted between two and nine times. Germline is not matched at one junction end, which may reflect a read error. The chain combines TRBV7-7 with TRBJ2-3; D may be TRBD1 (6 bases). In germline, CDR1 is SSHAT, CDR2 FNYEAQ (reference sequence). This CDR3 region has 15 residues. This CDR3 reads CASSLASRGTDTQYF. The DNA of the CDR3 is TGTGCTAGCAGCTTAGCTAGCAGGGGAACAGATACGCAGTATTTT. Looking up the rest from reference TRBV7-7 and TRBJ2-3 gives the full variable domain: GAGVSQSPRYKVTKRGQDVTLRCDPISSHATLYWYQQALGQGPEFLTYFNYEAQPDKSGLPSDRFSAERPEGSISTLTIQRTEQRDSAMYRCASSLASRGTDTQYFGPGTRLTVL.